The next 7 T cell receptor beta chains were all read from a single sample in a study of cytomegalovirus exposure and HLA in healthy donors. The primer mix had 60 Vbeta and 13 Jbeta primers. The repertoire was sequenced with immunoSEQ multiplex PCR; TCRdb's copy has only in-frame clones and lacks some. The repertoire consists of 120,000 or so clones, with over 65% occurring once and the leading ten covering 9.5% to 13%. Specimen: PBMCs. The source is a man aged 30 to 39 in good health and CMV-seropositive.

The chain recombines TRBV5-1 with TRBJ1-4; D may be TRBD1 (5 bases). CDR3 length equals 14 residues. V was pared by 3 bases and J by 0 bases, with 6 bases between. Germline CDR1 reads SGHRS; CDR2 reads YFSETQ. The CDR3 sequence: CASSSTATNEKLFF. The CDR3 DNA reads as TGCGCCAGCAGCTCGACAGCAACTAATGAAAAACTGTTTTTT. The whole variable domain, remainder taken from reference TRBV5-1 and TRBJ1-4, is KAGVTQTPRYLIKTRGQQVTLSCSPISGHRSVSWYQQTPGQGLQFLFEYFSETQRNKGNFPGRFSGRQFSNSRSEMNVSTLELGDSALYLCASSSTATNEKLFFGSGTQLSVL.

This chain links TRBV7-9 with TRBJ2-7, with D hard to call. In germline, CDR1 is SEHNR, CDR2 FQNEAQ (reference sequence). V lost 1 base, J lost 6 bases, and 7 bases lay in between. This CDR3 is built from 12 residues. The CDR3 spells CASSLGSGEQYF. The CDR3 nucleotides read TGTGCCAGCAGCTTAGGGTCCGGCGAGCAGTACTTC.

CDR3 DNA: TGTGCCAGCTCACCGACTAGCGGGGACAATGAGCAGTTCTTC. Protein sequence: CASSPTSGDNEQFF. V usage is TRBV18 and J usage is TRBJ2-1; TRBD2 aligns across 11 bases. The J segment lost 5 bases and the V segment lost 3 bases, leaving 0 bases of the junction unmatched. Germline loops: CDR1 KGHSH, CDR2 LQKENI. The CDR3 runs 14 residues.

The chain couples TRBV11-2 to TRBJ1-3; D call uncertain. Trimming stripped 1 base from V and 7 bases from J, with 8 bases between. The CDR3 is 13 amino acids. Germline V CDR1 and CDR2: SGHAT, FQNNGV. CDR3 nucleotide sequence: TGTGCCAGCAGCTTAGGCAGTTGGAACACCATATATTTT. It translates to CASSLGSWNTIYF.

The rearrangement links TRBV7-2 to TRBJ2-3; perhaps TRBD2 as D (6 bases). V shed 1 base and J shed 6 bases, with 11 bases lying between them. Germline values: CDR1 SGHTA, CDR2 FQGNSA. The CDR3 consists of 14 residues. DNA for the CDR3: TGTGCCAGCAGCTTAGGGGCGGGGAGTGATACGCAGTATTTT. Its protein is CASSLGAGSDTQYF.

The V call is TRBV10-3, the J call TRBJ1-2; D is unresolved. The V end was cut by 2 bases, the J end by 5 bases, with 9 bases between. The CDR3 contains 13 residues. Germline V gene data show CDR1 as ENHRY and CDR2 as SYGVKD. The CDR3 nucleotides read TGTGCCATCAGTGAGATACGGGGATATGGCTACACCTTC. It yields the protein CAISEIRGYGYTF.

This clone was seen more than once but under ten times. V is TRBV7-2 and J is TRBJ2-7; the D gene is possibly TRBD2 (6 bases). CDR1 is SGHTA, CDR2 FQGNSA, per germline. The CDR3 covers 15 residues. With 0 bases removed from V and 4 bases from J, the gap between germline ends came to 13 bases. Written as DNA, the CDR3 is TGTGCCAGCAGCTTAGCGGCAGCGGGCCCTTACGAGCAGTACTTC. Its translation: CASSLAAAGPYEQYF.